What follows is one T cell receptor (beta chain) and its context. Alongside a J-beta primer mix, a sample-barcoded 5' primer served in a second PCR lasting roughly 7 to 11 cycles. TCRdb reprocessed the 5' RACE reads via MiXCR and lists one record per CDR3 protein. The repertoire has 800,000 to 1,000,000 distinct CDR3 sequences, under 50% of them found once; the top ten carry around an eighth. The sample comes from a study of blood T cells in healthy people across ages. Germline CDR1 SGHAT, CDR2 FQNNGV. The CDR3 is 16 residues long. The V segment lost 5 bases and the J segment 5 bases; nucleotides outside the gene matches: 9.

The receptor was isolated from a man in his thirties or forties in good health. The sequenced material came from blood. This rearrangement joins TRBV11-2 to TRBJ2-1; 10 nucleotides match TRBD1. CDR3 protein: CASSPPDRGMNNEQFF. DNA for the CDR3: TGTGCCAGCAGCCCACCGGACAGGGGGATGAACAATGAGCAGTTCTTC. Full variable domain (missing parts from reference TRBV11-2 and TRBJ2-1): EAGVAQSPRYKIIEKRQSVAFWCNPISGHATLYWYQQILGQGPKLLIQFQNNGVVDDSQLPKDRFSAERLKGVDSTLKIQPAKLEDSAVYLCASSPPDRGMNNEQFFGPGTRLTVL.